These 7 T cell receptor beta chains were all obtained from the same sample, sequenced in a study of T cell repertoires in cytomegalovirus infection. TCRdb fed the reads into MiXCR, producing one record per CDR3 protein. The table includes under 95,000 distinct CDR3 sequences, 4% detected once. The sequencing sample was made of PBMCs. The receptors originated from a human donor in good health (CMV status not recorded). Some clones in this sample may be carry-over from other donors' samples.

At least ten counts were recorded for this clonotype. The V gene is TRBV7-4, the J gene TRBJ1-4; 9 bases fit TRBD1. CDR1 SGHVT and CDR2 SQSDAQ come from the germline V gene. The CDR3 is made up of 20 amino acids. The V and J ends lost 6 bases and 0 bases, in that order; junction bases with no gene match: 17. CDR3 in DNA: TGTGCCAGCAGTCGTAAACCCCCGGGACAGGGTTCGACAACTAATGAAAAACTGTTTTTT. This translates into CASSRKPPGQGSTTNEKLFF.

This clonotype was detected ten times or more. The gene calls are TRBV11-2 and TRBJ2-3, with D perhaps matching TRBD1 (6 bases). V dropped 1 base and J dropped 2 bases, with 10 bases sitting between them. Germline V CDR1 and CDR2: SGHAT, FQNNGV. This CDR3 has 15 amino acids. In DNA, the CDR3 is TGTGCCAGCAGCTTAGGGGGGCACTACACAGATACGCAGTATTTT. Amino acids: CASSLGGHYTDTQYF.

In its sample, this clonotype was seen many times. The J gene is TRBJ2-7, the V gene TRBV4-1, with TRBD2 matching 12 bases. Trimming removed 4 bases from V and 5 bases from J; junction bases left unmatched: 6. The germline gives CDR1 MGHRA, CDR2 YSYEKL. The CDR3 extends over 15 amino acids. The CDR3 DNA reads TGCGCCAGCAGCCGTCGACTAGCGGGAGTTCACGAGCAGTACTTC. This translates into CASSRRLAGVHEQYF.

This clonotype occurred many times. This chain connects TRBV7-2 to TRBJ1-2; the D is unclear. CDR1 and CDR2 (germline): SGHTA, FQGNSA. Trimming shortened V by 7 bases and J by 0 bases, and 15 bases separated the two germline ends. The CDR3 totals 15 residues. The CDR3 DNA reads TGTGCCAGCATAATAACCCCTGGAGCTAACTATGGCTACACCTTC. The encoded protein is CASIITPGANYGYTF.

At least ten counts were recorded for this clonotype. The chain employs TRBV7-2 and TRBJ1-1, with TRBD1 as a possible D gene (5 bases). Looked up from germline, CDR1 is SGHTA and CDR2 is FQGNSA. V shed 5 bases and J shed 0 bases, with 13 bases lying between them. The length of the CDR3 is 15 residues. The CDR3 reads CASSAGHGLNTEAFF. CDR3 in DNA: TGTGCCAGCAGCGCGGGGCATGGTTTGAACACTGAAGCTTTCTTT.

This clonotype came up many times. The gene calls are TRBV7-2 and TRBJ2-2; D uncertain. Germline V gives CDR1 SGHTA, CDR2 FQGNSA. The V end lost 2 bases, the J end lost 2 bases, and 9 bases lay between the germline ends. The CDR3 loop spans 15 amino acids. For the CDR3, the DNA is TGTGCCAGCAGCTTAATGATGCCTAACACCGGGGAGCTGTTTTTT. Encoded protein: CASSLMMPNTGELFF.

This clonotype has a count of ten or more. The J gene is TRBJ1-3, the V gene TRBV7-2; TRBD1 is a possible D gene (5 bases). The CDR3 length is 15 residues. V lost 1 base and J lost 4, with 11 bases in between. Germline lookup yields CDR1 SGHTA and CDR2 FQGNSA. CDR3 in DNA: TGTGCCAGCAGCTTAGAGGGACTTAGAGGAAACACCATATATTTT. It codes for CASSLEGLRGNTIYF. Full variable domain (outside the CDR3, taken from reference TRBV7-2 and TRBJ1-3): GAGVSQSPSNKVTEKGKDVELRCDPISGHTALYWYRQSLGQGLEFLIYFQGNSAPDKSGLPSDRFSAERTGGSVSTLTIQRTQQEDSAVYLCASSLEGLRGNTIYFGEGSWLTVV.